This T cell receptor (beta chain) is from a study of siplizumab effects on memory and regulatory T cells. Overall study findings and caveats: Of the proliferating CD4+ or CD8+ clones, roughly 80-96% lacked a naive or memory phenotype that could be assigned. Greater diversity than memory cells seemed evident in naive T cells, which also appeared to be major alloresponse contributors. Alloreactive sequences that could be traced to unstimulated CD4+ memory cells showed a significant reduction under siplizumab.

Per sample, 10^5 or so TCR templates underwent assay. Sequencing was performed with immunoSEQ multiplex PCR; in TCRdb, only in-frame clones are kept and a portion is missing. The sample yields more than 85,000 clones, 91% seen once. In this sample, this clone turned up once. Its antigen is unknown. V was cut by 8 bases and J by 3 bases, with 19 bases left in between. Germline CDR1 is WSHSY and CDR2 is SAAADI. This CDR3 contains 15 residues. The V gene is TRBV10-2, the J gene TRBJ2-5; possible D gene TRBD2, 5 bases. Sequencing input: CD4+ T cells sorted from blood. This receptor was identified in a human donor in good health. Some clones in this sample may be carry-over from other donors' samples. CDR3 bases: TGCGCCAGCCTACCCGGGGAGCGTCCCAAAGAGACCCAGTACTTC. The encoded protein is CASLPGERPKETQYF.